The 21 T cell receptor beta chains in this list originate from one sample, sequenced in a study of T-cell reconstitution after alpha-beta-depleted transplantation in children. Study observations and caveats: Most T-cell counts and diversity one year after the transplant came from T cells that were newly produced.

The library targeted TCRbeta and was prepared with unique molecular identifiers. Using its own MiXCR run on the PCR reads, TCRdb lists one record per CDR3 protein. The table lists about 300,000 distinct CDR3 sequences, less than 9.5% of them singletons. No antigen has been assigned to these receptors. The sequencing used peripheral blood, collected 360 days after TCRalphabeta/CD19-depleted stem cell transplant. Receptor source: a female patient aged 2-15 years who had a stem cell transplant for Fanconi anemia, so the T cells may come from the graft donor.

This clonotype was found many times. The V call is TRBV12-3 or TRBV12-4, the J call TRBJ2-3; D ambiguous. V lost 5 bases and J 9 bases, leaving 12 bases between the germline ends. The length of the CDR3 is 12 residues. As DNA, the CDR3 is TGTGCCAGCAGTCCAGGTCCTAGGACGCAGTATTTT. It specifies CASSPGPRTQYF.

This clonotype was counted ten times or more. CDR3 loop: CASSLVSGQGGTEAFF. The CDR3 region has the DNA TGTGCCAGCAGTTTAGTCTCGGGACAGGGAGGCACTGAAGCTTTCTTT. V gene TRBV27 combines with J gene TRBJ1-1, with 9 bases aligning to TRBD1. CDR1 is MNHEY and CDR2 is SMNVEV in the germline V gene (reference sequence). J gave up 4 bases and V 2 bases, and 8 bases lay outside the gene matches. The CDR3 runs to 16 residues.

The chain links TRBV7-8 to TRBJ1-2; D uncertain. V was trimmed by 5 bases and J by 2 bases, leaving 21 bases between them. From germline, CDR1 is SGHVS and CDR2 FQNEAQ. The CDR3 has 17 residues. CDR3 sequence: CASSPQVVLTANYGYTF. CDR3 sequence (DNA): TGTGCCAGCAGCCCTCAGGTGGTGTTAACAGCGAACTATGGCTACACCTTC.

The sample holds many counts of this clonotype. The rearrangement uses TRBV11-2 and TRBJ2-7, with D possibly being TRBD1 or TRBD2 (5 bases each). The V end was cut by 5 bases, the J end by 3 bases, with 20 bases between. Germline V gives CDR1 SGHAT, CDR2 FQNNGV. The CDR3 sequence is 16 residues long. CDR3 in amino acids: CASSLRPSTGHYEQYF. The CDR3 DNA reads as TGTGCCAGCAGCCTTCGACCAAGCACGGGGCACTACGAGCAGTACTTC.

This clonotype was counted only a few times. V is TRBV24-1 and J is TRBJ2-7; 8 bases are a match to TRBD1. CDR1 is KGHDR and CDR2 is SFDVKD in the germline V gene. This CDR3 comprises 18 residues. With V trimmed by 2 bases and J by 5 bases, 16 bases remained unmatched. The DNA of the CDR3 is TGTGCCACCAGTGATTCCGGCCAGGGGACAGGCAGTAGGCACGAGCAGTACTTC. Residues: CATSDSGQGTGSRHEQYF.

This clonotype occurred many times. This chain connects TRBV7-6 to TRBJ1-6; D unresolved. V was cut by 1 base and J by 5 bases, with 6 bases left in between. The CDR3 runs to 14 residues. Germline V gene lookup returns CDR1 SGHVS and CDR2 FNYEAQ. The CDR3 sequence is CASSLGQNNSPLHF. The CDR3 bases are TGTGCCAGCAGCTTAGGGCAGAATAATTCACCCCTCCACTTT.

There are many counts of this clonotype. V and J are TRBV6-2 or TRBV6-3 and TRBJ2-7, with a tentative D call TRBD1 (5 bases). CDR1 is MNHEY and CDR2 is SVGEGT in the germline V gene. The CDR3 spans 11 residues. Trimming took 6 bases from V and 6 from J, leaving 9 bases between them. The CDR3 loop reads CASSQGTEQYV. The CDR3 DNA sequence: TGTGCCAGCAGCCAGGGTACCGAGCAGTACGTC.

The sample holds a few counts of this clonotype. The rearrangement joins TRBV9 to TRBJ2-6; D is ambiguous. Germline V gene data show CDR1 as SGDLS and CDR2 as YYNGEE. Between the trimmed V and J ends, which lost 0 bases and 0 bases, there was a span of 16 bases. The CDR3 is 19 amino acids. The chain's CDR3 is CASSVAVGRRASGANVLTF. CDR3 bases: TGTGCCAGCAGCGTAGCGGTCGGAAGAAGGGCCTCTGGGGCCAACGTCCTGACTTTC.

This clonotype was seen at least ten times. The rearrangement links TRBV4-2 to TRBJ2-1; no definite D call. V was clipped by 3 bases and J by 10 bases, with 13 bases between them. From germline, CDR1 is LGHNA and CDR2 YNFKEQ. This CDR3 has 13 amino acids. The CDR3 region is CASSHGPGSEQFF. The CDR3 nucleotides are TGTGCCAGCAGCCACGGTCCCGGGTCGGAGCAGTTCTTC.

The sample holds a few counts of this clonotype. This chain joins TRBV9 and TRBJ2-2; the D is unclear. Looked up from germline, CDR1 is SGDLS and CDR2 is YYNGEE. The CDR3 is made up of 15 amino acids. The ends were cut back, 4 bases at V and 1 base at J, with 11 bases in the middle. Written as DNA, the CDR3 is TGTGCCAGCAGCCAGAGAAGGCAGAACACCGGGGAGCTGTTTTTT. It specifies CASSQRRQNTGELFF.

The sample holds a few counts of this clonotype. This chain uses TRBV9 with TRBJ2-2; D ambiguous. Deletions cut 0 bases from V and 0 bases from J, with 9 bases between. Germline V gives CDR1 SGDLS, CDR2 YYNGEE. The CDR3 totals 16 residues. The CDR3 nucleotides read TGTGCCAGCAGCGTAGTTCCGAGGCCGAACACCGGGGAGCTGTTTTTT. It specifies CASSVVPRPNTGELFF.

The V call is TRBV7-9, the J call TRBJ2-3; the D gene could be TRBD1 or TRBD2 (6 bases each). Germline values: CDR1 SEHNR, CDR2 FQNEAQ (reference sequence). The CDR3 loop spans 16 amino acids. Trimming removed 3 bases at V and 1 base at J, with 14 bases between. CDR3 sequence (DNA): TGTGCCAGCAGCTTTCTCACGGGGGCACGCACAGATACGCAGTATTTT. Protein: CASSFLTGARTDTQYF.

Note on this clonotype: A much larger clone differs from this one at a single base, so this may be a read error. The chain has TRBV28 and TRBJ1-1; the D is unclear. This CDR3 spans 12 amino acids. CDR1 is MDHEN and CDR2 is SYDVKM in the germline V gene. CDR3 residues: CASGRLNAEAFF. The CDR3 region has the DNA TGTGCCAGCGGACGGCTGAACGCTGAAGCTTTCTTT.

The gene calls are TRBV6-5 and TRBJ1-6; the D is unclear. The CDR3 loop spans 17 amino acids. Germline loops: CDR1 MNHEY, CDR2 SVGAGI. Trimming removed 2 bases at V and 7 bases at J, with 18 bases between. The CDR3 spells CASSYIMGDTSNSPLHF. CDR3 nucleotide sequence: TGTGCCAGCAGTTACATAATGGGAGACACTTCGAATTCACCCCTCCACTTT.

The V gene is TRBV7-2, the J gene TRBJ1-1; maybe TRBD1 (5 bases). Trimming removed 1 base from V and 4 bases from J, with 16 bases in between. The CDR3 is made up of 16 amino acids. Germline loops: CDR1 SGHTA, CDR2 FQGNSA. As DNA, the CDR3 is TGTGCCAGCAGCTTAGGGCCGGGGAGGGGTGTCACTGAAGCTTTCTTT. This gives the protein CASSLGPGRGVTEAFF.

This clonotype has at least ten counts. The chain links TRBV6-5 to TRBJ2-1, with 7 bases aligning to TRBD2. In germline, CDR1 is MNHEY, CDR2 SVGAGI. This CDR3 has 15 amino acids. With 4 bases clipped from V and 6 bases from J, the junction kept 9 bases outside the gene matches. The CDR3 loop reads CASSLKGLAVNEQFF. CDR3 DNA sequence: TGTGCCAGCAGTTTAAAAGGGCTAGCGGTCAATGAGCAGTTCTTC.

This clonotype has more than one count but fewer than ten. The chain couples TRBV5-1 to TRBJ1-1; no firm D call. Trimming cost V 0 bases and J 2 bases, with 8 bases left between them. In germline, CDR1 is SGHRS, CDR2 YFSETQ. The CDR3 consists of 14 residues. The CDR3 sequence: CASSLGSANTEAFF. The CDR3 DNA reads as TGCGCCAGCAGCTTGGGGTCAGCCAACACTGAAGCTTTCTTT.

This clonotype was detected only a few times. CDR3 sequence (DNA): TGCAGTGCTAGAGAAGGGGTAGCTTACAATGAGCAGTTCTTC. This gives the protein CSAREGVAYNEQFF. The V gene is TRBV20-1, the J gene TRBJ2-1; weak D call: TRBD1 (5 bases). Germline CDR1 and CDR2: DFQATT and SNEGSKA (reference sequence). This CDR3 contains 14 residues. V lost 0 bases and J lost 4, with 10 bases in between.

This CDR3 is CASSPLGGFYGYTF. CDR3 nucleotides: TGTGCCAGCAGCCCCCTGGGAGGGTTCTATGGCTACACCTTC. This chain joins TRBV7-9 and TRBJ1-2; D is unresolved. Germline V gene data show CDR1 as SEHNR and CDR2 as FQNEAQ (reference sequence). Trimming removed 5 bases at V and 4 bases at J, with 14 bases between. This CDR3 is built from 14 residues.

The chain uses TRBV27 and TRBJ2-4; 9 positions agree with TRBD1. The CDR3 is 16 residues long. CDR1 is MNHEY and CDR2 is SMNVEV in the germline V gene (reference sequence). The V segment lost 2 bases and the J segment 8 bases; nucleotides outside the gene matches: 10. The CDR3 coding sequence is TGTGCCAGCAGTTTAAGCCGGGACAGGGTAGAGGACATTCAGTACTTC. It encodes CASSLSRDRVEDIQYF.

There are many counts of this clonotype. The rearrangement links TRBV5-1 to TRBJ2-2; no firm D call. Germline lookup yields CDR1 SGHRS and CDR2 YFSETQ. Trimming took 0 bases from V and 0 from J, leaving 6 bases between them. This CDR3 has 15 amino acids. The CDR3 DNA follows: TGCGCCAGCAGCTTGGGGCACGCGAACACCGGGGAGCTGTTTTTT. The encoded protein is CASSLGHANTGELFF.